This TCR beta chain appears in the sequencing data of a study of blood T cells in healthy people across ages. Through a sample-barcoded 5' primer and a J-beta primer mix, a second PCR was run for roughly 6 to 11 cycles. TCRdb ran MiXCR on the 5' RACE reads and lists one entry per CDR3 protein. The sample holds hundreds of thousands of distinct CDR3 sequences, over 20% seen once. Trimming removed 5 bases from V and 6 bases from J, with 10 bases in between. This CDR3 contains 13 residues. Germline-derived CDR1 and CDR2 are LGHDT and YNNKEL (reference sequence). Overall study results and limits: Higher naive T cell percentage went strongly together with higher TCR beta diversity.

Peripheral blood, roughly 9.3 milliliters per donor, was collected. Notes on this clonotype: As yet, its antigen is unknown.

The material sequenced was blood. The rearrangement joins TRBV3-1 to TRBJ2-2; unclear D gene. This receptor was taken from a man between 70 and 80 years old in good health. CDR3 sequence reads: CASSTIDPGELFF. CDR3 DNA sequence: TGTGCCAGCAGCACGATAGACCCCGGGGAGCTGTTTTTT.